This T cell receptor beta chain came from a study of cytomegalovirus exposure and HLA in healthy donors (dated 2017 in TCRdb). In the study overall: According to a later analysis, the 120 or so validation repertoires were produced on the same platform as the approximately 620 repertoires of the first cohort. The study was designed to test whether signatures of past pathogen exposure could be identified by cataloging public T cell receptors. Along with the approximately 650-subject first cohort, a separate validation cohort of over a hundred different subjects was used. To predict cytomegalovirus infection status, the study combined high-throughput TCR immunosequencing, statistical association of individual TCRs with disease status, and machine learning. Here is what the overall study found, with its caveats: A few of the identified cytomegalovirus-associated TCR beta chains were confirmed in vitro to be specific for cytomegalovirus antigens. The validation cohort had no HLA typing available for a later analysis, so co-occurrence within that cohort was assessed over all 130 or so repertoires. According to the authors, the approach could potentially be generalized to other disease states and immunological phenotypes. A later analysis found that TCRs clustered in the first cohort also tended to co-occur in the 120 validation repertoires, with 94% of cluster scores above 0. The study listed 150 to 200 TCR beta chains as associated with cytomegalovirus. The classifier was reported to diagnose cytomegalovirus status with high specificity and sensitivity in both the original and validation cohorts. Most TCR sequences were seen in very few donors, while some public TCRs were found in many individuals.

The protocol used for the library was the immunoSEQ multiplex PCR assay. Per the source publication's procedure: A statistical classification framework was developed to diagnose cytomegalovirus status using the catalog of TCR beta chain sequences. Drawn from immuneACCESS, this table holds only the in-frame rearrangements with V and J called that TCRdb kept. Clones are partly lost; checked studies trace under half to an unresolved V gene and leave the rest unexplained. The V and J calls and clone size are taken from that table; D and trimming were inferred from the DNA. Across this sample there are roughly 330,000 clones, with 87% seen only once. The leading ten clones occupy about 1% of the sample. As concerns this clone: The antigen it binds to is not known. No much larger clone exists at a distance of one base, and base qualities are not known.

Separate from the approximately 700-subject first cohort, the validation cohort of 90 to 150 subjects was the group to which the donors belonged. The sequencing input was PBMCs. This clonotype originated in a woman aged 25 to 45 in good health and CMV-seropositive.

The CDR3 region: CASSALYGTGDNEQFF. The base sequence is TGTGCCAGCAGTGCTTTATATGGGACAGGGGACAATGAGCAGTTCTTC. The chain links TRBV25-1 with TRBJ2-1; 10 middle bases align to TRBD1. Trimming accounts for 4 bases at V and 5 bases at J, while the number of junction bases matched to no gene is 8. The CDR3 contains 16 residues, cysteine and phenylalanine counted. Solely the CDR3 DNA is kept, with 48 bases framed from the first base. CDR1 and CDR2 are read off the germline V gene as MGHDK and SYGVNS.